This T cell receptor beta chain was observed in a study of blood T cell repertoires in COVID-19. Study information: Acute and convalescent COVID-19 specimens originated in the United States, Italy and Spain. In each case, the material was cDNA or gDNA derived from T cells, B-cell-depleted T cells, or PBMCs.

Germline CDR1 SEHNR, CDR2 FQNEAQ (reference sequence). After removal of 5 bases from V and 2 bases from J, the junction contained 7 bases not matched to a gene. The CDR3 has 15 amino acids. As processed by the authors: Cell counts per sample came from amplifying reference gene primers. Profiled with immunoSEQ multiplex PCR; TCRdb holds only in-frame clones, not every one. V, J and clone size are taken as reported in that table, and D and trimming were inferred from the DNA itself. Found here are 75,000 or so clones, around 80% of them singletons; the top ten hold over 5.5%. This TCR was sampled from a man between 60 and 75 years old with active or convalescent COVID-19. The chain has TRBV7-9 and TRBJ2-5; TRBD2 matches at 8 bases. The sample was peripheral blood. The CDR3 region is CASSTRLAGQETQYF. CDR3 DNA: TGTGCCAGCAGCACCAGATTAGCGGGGCAAGAGACCCAGTACTTC.